The sample holds a few counts of the clone carrying this T cell receptor (beta chain). Its antigen is not identified. The CDR3 contains 13 residues. The V segment lost 7 bases and the J segment 5 bases; nucleotides outside the gene matches: 6. Germline loops: CDR1 MNHNY, CDR2 SVGAGI (reference sequence). Naive CD4+ cells had CD25+ Tregs removed. After constant-region reverse-primer amplification, full-length variable regions underwent semi-nested PCR with Nested Universal Primer A. TCRdb independently ran MiXCR on the 5' RACE reads; one entry per CDR3 protein. The table lists some 12,000 distinct CDR3 sequences, more than 45% of them singletons. Study-level points and caveats: Greatest tumor Treg TCR overlap was with tumor naive CD4+ cells. In terms of TCR gene usage, tumor memory CD4+ T cells clustered together with blood and lymph node memory CD4+ cells, as well as with lymph node naive CD4+ cells.

This TCR came from a female donor with breast cancer. The chain carries TRBV6-6 and TRBJ2-7, with TRBD2 matching 9 bases. Input material: tumor-infiltrating naive CD4+ T cells sorted from the breast tumor. The subset is: naive CD4+ T cells, CD4+CD45RA+CD25-. The CDR3 DNA sequence: TGTGCCAGCAAGAAGTCTAGCGGGGACGAGCAGTACTTC. It yields the protein CASKKSSGDEQYF.